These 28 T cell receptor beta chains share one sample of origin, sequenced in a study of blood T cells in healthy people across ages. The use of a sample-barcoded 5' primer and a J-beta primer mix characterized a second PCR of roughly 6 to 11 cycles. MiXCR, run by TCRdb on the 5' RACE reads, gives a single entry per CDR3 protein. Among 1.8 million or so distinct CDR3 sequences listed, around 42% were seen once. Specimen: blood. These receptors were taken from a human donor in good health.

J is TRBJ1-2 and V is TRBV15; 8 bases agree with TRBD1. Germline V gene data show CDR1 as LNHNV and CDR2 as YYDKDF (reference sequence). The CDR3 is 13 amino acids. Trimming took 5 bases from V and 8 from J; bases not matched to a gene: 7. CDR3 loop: CATSAGGSSGYTF. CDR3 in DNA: TGTGCCACCAGCGCAGGGGGCTCCTCGGGCTACACCTTC. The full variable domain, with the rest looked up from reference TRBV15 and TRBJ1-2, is DAMVIQNPRYQVTQFGKPVTLSCSQTLNHNVMYWYQQKSSQAPKLLFHYYDKDFNNEADTPDNFQSRRPNTSFCFLDIRSPGLGDTAMYLCATSAGGSSGYTFGSGTRLTVV.

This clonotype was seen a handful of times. The CDR3 nucleotides are TGTGCCAGCAGCCCCCGAAGGAGGTCCTACGAGCAGTACTTC. It translates to CASSPRRRSYEQYF. The gene calls are TRBV7-3 and TRBJ2-7; D is perhaps TRBD2 (5 bases). Germline values: CDR1 SGHTA, CDR2 FQGTGA. Trimming removed 5 bases from V and 1 base from J, with 12 bases in between. The CDR3 sequence is 14 residues long.

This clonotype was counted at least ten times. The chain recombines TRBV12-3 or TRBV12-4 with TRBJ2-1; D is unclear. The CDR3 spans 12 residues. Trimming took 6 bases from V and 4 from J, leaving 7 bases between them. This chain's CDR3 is CASSPTYNEQFF. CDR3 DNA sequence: TGTGCCAGCAGCCCGACTTACAATGAGCAGTTCTTC.

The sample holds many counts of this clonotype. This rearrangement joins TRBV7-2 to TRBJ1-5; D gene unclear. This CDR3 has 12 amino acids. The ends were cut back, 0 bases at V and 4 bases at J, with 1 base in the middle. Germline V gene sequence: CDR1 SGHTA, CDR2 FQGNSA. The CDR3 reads CASSLANQPQHF. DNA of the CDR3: TGTGCCAGCAGCTTAGCGAATCAGCCCCAGCATTTT.

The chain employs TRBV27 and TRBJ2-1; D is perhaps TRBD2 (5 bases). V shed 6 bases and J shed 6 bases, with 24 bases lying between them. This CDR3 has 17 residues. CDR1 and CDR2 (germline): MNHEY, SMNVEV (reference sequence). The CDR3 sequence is CASRPGLTSQVTNEQFF. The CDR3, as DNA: TGTGCCAGCAGGCCTGGACTGACGAGTCAAGTGACCAATGAGCAGTTCTTC.

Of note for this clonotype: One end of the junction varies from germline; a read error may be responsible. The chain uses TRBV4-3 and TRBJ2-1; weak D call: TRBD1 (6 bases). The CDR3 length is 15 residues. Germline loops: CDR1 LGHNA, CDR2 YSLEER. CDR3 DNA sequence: TGCGCCTGCAGCCTCAAGGGGGTAGAAATGAATGAGCAGTTCTTC. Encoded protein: CACSLKGVEMNEQFF.

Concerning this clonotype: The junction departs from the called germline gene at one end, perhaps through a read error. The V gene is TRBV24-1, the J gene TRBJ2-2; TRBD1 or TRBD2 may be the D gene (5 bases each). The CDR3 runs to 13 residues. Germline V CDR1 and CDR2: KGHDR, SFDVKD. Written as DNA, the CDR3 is TGTGCCACCGGGGACCAACTACACGGGGAGCTGGTTTTT. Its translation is CATGDQLHGELVF.

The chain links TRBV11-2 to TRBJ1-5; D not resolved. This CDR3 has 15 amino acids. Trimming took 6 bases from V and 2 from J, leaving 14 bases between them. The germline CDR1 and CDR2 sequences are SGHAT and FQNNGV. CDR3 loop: CASSRGMEGNQPQHF. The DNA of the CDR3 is TGTGCCAGCAGTAGAGGGATGGAAGGCAATCAGCCCCAGCATTTT.

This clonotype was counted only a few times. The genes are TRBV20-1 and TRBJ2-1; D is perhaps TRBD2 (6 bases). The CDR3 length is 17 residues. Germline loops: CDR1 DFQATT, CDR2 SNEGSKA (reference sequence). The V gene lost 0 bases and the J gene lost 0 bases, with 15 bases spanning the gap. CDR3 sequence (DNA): TGCAGTGCTAGAGACAGGGTTCGGGGGAGCTCCTACAATGAGCAGTTCTTC. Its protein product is CSARDRVRGSSYNEQFF.

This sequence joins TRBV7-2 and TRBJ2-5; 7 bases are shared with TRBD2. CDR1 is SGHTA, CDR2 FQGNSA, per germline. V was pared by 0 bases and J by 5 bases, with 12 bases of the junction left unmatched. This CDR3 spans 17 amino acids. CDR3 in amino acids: CASSLAHWGGGGETQYF. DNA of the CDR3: TGTGCCAGCAGCTTAGCGCATTGGGGGGGAGGAGGGGAGACCCAGTACTTC.

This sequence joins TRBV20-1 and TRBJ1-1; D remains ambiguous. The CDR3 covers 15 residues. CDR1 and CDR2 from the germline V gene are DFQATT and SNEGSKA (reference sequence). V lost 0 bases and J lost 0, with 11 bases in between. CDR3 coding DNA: TGCAGTGCTAGAGATCGTCAGACACTGAACACTGAAGCTTTCTTT. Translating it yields CSARDRQTLNTEAFF.

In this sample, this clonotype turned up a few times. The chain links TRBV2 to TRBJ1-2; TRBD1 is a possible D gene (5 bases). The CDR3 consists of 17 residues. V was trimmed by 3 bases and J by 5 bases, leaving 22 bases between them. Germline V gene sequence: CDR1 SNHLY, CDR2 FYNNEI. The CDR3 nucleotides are TGTGCCAGCAGTGATGGGCCTTTGACAGCAGAGTGGTATGGCTACACCTTC. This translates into CASSDGPLTAEWYGYTF.

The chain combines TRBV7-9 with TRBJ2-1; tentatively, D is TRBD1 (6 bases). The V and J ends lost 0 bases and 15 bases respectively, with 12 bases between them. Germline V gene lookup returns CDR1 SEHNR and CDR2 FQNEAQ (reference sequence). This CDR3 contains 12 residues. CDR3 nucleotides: TGTGCCAGCAGCTTAGCAGGCCAGGGGCTGTTCTTC. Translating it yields CASSLAGQGLFF.

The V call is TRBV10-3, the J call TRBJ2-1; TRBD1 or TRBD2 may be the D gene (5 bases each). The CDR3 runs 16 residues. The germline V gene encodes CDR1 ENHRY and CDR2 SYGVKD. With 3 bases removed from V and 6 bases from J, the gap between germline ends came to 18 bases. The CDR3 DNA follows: TGTGCCATCAGTGAACCTAGAGGGGCGATCTCCAATGAGCAGTTCTTC. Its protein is CAISEPRGAISNEQFF.

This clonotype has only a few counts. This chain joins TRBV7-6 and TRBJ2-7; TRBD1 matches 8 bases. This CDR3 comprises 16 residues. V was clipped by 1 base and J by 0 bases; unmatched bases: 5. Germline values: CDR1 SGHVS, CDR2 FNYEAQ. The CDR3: CASSLGGQANSYEQYF. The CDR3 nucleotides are TGTGCCAGCAGCTTAGGGGGACAGGCTAACTCCTACGAGCAGTACTTC.

The CDR3: CASSSGQGGNYEQYF. The DNA of the CDR3 is TGCGCCAGCAGCTCCGGACAGGGGGGGAACTACGAGCAGTACTTC. The V gene is TRBV5-1, the J gene TRBJ2-7; 10 bases fit TRBD1. Germline V CDR1 and CDR2: SGHRS, YFSETQ. The CDR3 loop spans 15 amino acids. The V gene end was trimmed by 3 bases and the J gene end by 3 bases; junction bases not matched to a gene: 6.

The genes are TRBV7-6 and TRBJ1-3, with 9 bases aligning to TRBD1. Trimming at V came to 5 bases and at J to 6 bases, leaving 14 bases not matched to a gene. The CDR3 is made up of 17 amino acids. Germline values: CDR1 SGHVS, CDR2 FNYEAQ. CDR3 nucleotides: TGTGCCAGCAGCCCTTCCCCGGGACAGGGAGTGGCAAACACCATATATTTT. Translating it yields CASSPSPGQGVANTIYF.

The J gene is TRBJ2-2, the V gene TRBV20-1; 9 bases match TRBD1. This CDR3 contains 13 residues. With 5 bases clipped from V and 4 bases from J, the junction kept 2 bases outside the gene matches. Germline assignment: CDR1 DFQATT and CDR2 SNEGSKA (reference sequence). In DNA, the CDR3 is TGCAGTGCTCTGGGACAGGGCACCGGGGAGCTGTTTTTT. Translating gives CSALGQGTGELFF.

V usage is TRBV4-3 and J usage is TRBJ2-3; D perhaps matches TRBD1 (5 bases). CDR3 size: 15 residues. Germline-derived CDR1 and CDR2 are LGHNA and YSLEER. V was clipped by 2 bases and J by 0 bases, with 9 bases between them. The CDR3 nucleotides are TGCGCCAGCAGCCAACTGCGACAGAGCACAGATACGCAGTATTTT. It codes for CASSQLRQSTDTQYF.

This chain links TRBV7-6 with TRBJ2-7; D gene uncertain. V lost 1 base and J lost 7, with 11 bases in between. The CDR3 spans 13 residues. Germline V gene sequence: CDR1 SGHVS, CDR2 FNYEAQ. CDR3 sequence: CASSLGPGREQYF. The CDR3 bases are TGTGCCAGCAGCTTAGGGCCCGGAAGGGAGCAGTACTTC.

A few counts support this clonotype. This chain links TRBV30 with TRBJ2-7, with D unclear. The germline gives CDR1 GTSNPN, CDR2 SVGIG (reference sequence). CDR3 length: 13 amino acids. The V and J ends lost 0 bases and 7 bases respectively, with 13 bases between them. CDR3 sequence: CAWSVMDFGEQYF. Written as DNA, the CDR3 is TGTGCCTGGAGTGTTATGGATTTCGGGGAGCAGTACTTC.

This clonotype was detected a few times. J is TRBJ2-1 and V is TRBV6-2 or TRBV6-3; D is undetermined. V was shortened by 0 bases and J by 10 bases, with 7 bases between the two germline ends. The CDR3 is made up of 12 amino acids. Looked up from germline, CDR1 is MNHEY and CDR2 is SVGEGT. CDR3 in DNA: TGTGCCAGCAGTTACTCGAAACCGGAGCAGTTCTTC. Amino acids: CASSYSKPEQFF.

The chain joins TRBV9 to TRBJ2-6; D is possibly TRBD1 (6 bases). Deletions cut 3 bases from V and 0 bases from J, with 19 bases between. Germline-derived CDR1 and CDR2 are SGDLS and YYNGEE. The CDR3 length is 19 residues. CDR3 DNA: TGTGCCAGCAGCGCCGTATCCAGGGGCCCCAGCTCTGGGGCCAACGTCCTGACTTTC. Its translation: CASSAVSRGPSSGANVLTF.

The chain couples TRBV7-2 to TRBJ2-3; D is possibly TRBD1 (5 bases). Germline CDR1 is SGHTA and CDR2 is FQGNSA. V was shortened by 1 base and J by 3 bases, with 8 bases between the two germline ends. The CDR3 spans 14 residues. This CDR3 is CASSLGRQTDTQYF. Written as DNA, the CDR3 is TGTGCCAGCAGCTTAGGCAGACAGACAGATACGCAGTATTTT.

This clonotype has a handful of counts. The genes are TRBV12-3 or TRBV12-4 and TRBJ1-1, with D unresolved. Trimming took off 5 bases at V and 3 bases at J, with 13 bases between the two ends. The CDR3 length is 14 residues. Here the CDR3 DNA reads TGTGCCAGCAGTCGAATGTCCCATGACACTGAAGCTTTCTTT. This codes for CASSRMSHDTEAFF.

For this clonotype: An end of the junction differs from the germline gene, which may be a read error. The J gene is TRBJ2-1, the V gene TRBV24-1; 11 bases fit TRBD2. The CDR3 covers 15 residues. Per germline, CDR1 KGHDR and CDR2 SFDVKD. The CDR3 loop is CAASSSGGLTREQFF. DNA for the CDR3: TGTGCCGCCAGTTCTAGCGGGGGGCTCACGCGTGAGCAGTTCTTC.

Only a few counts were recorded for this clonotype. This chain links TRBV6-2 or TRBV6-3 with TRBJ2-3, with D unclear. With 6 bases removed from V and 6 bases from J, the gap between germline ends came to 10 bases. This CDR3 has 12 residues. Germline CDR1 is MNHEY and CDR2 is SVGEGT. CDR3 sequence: CASSRRLDTQYF. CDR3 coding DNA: TGTGCCAGCAGCCGACGGTTGGATACGCAGTATTTT.

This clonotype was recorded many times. In DNA form, the CDR3 reads TGTGCCAGCAGCCAAGAGGGGTCGTGGGCGACCCAGTACTTC. This sequence encodes CASSQEGSWATQYF. The rearrangement uses TRBV4-2 and TRBJ2-5; D is unclear. Trimming removed 0 bases at V and 7 bases at J, with 12 bases between. Germline V gene data show CDR1 as LGHNA and CDR2 as YNFKEQ. The CDR3 totals 14 residues.